This T cell receptor (beta chain) was sequenced in a study of T cells in Graves' hyperthyroidism and ophthalmopathy. RNA transcripts were the template for amplifying TCR beta CDR3 regions. TCR CDR3 regions were first amplified by RT-PCR with HTBI primers. Each CDR3 protein is one row after TCRdb ran MiXCR on the multiplex PCR reads. Of some 560,000 distinct CDR3 sequences listed, approximately 14% are singletons. Broader study findings: Ophthalmopathy and stable hyperthyroidism were told apart by a 13 V-J model.

Germline-derived CDR1 and CDR2 are LNHDA and SQIVND (reference sequence). This CDR3 spans 16 amino acids. V lost 2 bases to trimming and J lost 3 bases, with 14 bases between them. This clonotype appeared a single time. The antigen remains undetermined. This sequence was found in a woman aged 25-40 years with Graves' hyperthyroidism. Sequencing used blood. The V call is TRBV19, the J call TRBJ2-1, with D tentatively TRBD1 (7 bases). CDR3 nucleotide sequence: TGTGCCAGTAGTATATCCCCAGGGGGGATCTACAATGAGCAGTTCTTC. Amino acids: CASSISPGGIYNEQFF. The full variable domain, in which reference TRBV19 and TRBJ2-1 provide the parts outside the CDR3, is DGGITQSPKYLFRKEGQNVTLSCEQNLNHDAMYWYRQDPGQGLRLIYYSQIVNDFQKGDIAEGYSVSREKKESFPLTVTSAQKNPTAFYLCASSISPGGIYNEQFFGPGTRLTVL.